The present T cell receptor (beta chain) was sequenced within a study of shared clonotypes between healthy human individuals. Overall study: With ages of 18 to 49, the donors were two women and a few men. General study points: Clonotype sharing across donors was expected to vary with sequencing depth.

As defined, naive CD8 cells were CD45RO-negative and positively selected for CCR7, with terminally differentiated effector memory CD45RA+ cells excluded. Healthy HIV-negative adults without recent acute infections or vaccinations served as donors. The genomic DNA of each subset was split evenly across several immunoSEQ plates. The data were produced by immunoSEQ multiplex PCR, yet TCRdb's version contains in-frame clones alone and is incomplete. The table records some 1,900,000 clones, about 95% of them present only once. On this clone: Its target is not known.

The CDR3 extends over 11 amino acids. CDR1 and CDR2 from the germline V gene are WSHSY and SAAADI. Trimming cost V 8 bases and J 4 bases, with 8 bases left between them. This sequence was found in a man aged 18 to 35 in good health. What was sequenced was naive CD8+ T cells sorted from blood. V gene TRBV10-2 combines with J gene TRBJ1-1; no definite D call. The CDR3 DNA is TGCGCCAGCCAGGTCGGCACTGAAGCTTTCTTT. It encodes CASQVGTEAFF.